This is a list of T cell receptor beta chains from one sample in a study of identical twins. One entry per CDR3 protein results from TCRdb running MiXCR on the 5' RACE reads. The sample has 500,000 to 600,000 distinct CDR3 sequences, 20% to 25% seen once. The same sample was also used in a study of T cells expressing NK-cell markers.

The sequenced sample consisted of CD4+ T cells sorted from blood. The source of these receptors is a young woman in good health. Each CDR3 is given with its conserved first and last residue. A D gene is named only where the DNA matches it firmly. The size field is filled for only some rows; it gives once, few, many or a size class.

J: TRBJ2-1
size: few
D: TRBD2
V: TRBV6-5
CDR3: CASSYRLAGGSDNEQFF
DNA: TGTGCCAGCAGTTACAGGCTAGCGGGAGGTTCGGATAATGAGCAGTTCTTC

J: TRBJ2-6
size: NA
D: NA
V: TRBV5-1
CDR3: CASSLAGSRVRLGANVLTF
DNA: TGCGCCAGCAGCTTGGCCGGCAGCAGGGTGAGGCTTGGGGCCAACGTCCTGACTTTC

J: TRBJ2-2
size: many
D: NA
V: TRBV29-1
CDR3: CSVEWPNTGELFF
DNA: TGCAGCGTTGAATGGCCTAACACCGGGGAGCTGTTTTTT

J: TRBJ2-7
size: NA
D: NA
V: TRBV5-1
CDR3: CASSFLGQEQYF
DNA: TGCGCCAGCAGCTTCCTTGGACAGGAGCAGTACTTC

J: TRBJ2-4
size: once
D: TRBD2
V: TRBV18
CDR3: CASSSYSGSAKNIQYF
DNA: TGTGCCAGCTCCAGCTATAGCGGGAGCGCCAAAAACATTCAGTACTTC

J: TRBJ2-1
size: few
D: TRBD2
V: TRBV7-8
CDR3: CASSQVLAGGLREQFF
DNA: TGTGCCAGCAGCCAGGTCCTCGCGGGGGGGCTCCGTGAGCAGTTCTTC

J: TRBJ2-7
size: NA
D: TRBD2
V: TRBV10-2
CDR3: CASGPGLAGYEQYF
DNA: TGCGCCAGCGGACCGGGACTAGCGGGGTACGAGCAGTACTTC

J: TRBJ2-4
size: NA
D: NA
V: TRBV18
CDR3: CASSPQGSNIQYF
DNA: TGTGCCAGCTCCCCTCAGGGATCTAACATTCAGTACTTC

J: TRBJ2-5
size: NA
D: TRBD2
V: TRBV6-1
CDR3: CASRSAGGPETQYF
DNA: TGTGCCAGCAGATCAGCGGGAGGTCCAGAGACCCAGTACTTC

J: TRBJ2-3
size: few
D: TRBD2
V: TRBV12-3/TRBV12-4
CDR3: CASSSTSGGSTDTQYF
DNA: TGTGCCAGCAGTTCGACTAGCGGGGGGAGCACAGATACGCAGTATTTT

J: TRBJ2-5
size: few
D: NA
V: TRBV9
CDR3: CASSVALPSSQETQYF
DNA: TGTGCCAGCAGCGTAGCTCTCCCTAGCTCCCAAGAGACCCAGTACTTC

J: TRBJ2-1
size: few
D: NA
V: TRBV20-1
CDR3: CSAPARVRTNEQFF
DNA: TGCAGTGCGCCCGCCCGCGTCCGAACCAATGAGCAGTTCTTC

J: TRBJ2-7
size: NA
D: NA
V: TRBV5-1
CDR3: CASSLGRSGNEQYF
DNA: TGCGCCAGCAGCTTGGGCAGGTCGGGAAACGAGCAGTACTTC

J: TRBJ1-1
size: few
D: NA
V: TRBV11-2
CDR3: CASSPETDTEAFF
DNA: TGTGCCAGCAGCCCGGAGACAGACACTGAAGCTTTCTTT

J: TRBJ1-4
size: NA
D: NA
V: TRBV5-1
CDR3: CASSLSGTTNEKLFF
DNA: TGCGCCAGCAGCTTGTCCGGGACAACTAATGAAAAACTGTTTTTT

J: TRBJ1-2
size: NA
D: NA
V: TRBV7-9
CDR3: CASSPTGYPQNYGYTF
DNA: TGTGCCAGCAGTCCTACAGGGTACCCGCAGAACTATGGCTACACCTTC

J: TRBJ2-1
size: many
D: NA
V: TRBV7-2
CDR3: CASSLGTSSYNEQFF
DNA: TGTGCCAGCAGCCTGGGGACGAGCTCCTACAATGAGCAGTTCTTC

J: TRBJ2-5
size: NA
D: NA
V: TRBV12-3/TRBV12-4
CDR3: CASSLVQGIVQETQYF
DNA: TGTGCCAGCAGTTTAGTCCAGGGGATAGTCCAAGAGACCCAGTACTTC

J: TRBJ1-5
size: NA
D: NA
V: TRBV10-3
CDR3: CAISGVDNQPQHF
DNA: TGTGCCATCAGTGGTGTAGACAATCAGCCCCAGCATTTT

J: TRBJ2-2
size: NA
D: TRBD2
V: TRBV7-2
CDR3: CASSLFAGGNTGELFF
DNA: TGTGCCAGCAGCTTATTTGCGGGAGGGAACACCGGGGAGCTGTTTTTT

J: TRBJ2-1
size: few
D: NA
V: TRBV7-9
CDR3: CASRRGVTMDEQFF
DNA: TGTGCCAGCAGAAGGGGGGTTACAATGGATGAGCAGTTCTTC

J: TRBJ2-6
size: NA
D: NA
V: TRBV3-2
CDR3: CASTPPAGAGGANVLTF
DNA: TGTGCCAGCACCCCTCCCGCGGGAGCGGGTGGGGCCAACGTCCTGACTTTC

J: TRBJ2-7
size: many
D: NA
V: TRBV20-1
CDR3: CSARDSYEQYF
DNA: TGCAGTGCAAGGGATTCCTACGAGCAGTACTTC

J: TRBJ2-2
size: few
D: NA
V: TRBV5-1
CDR3: CASSLTGAALNTGELFF
DNA: TGCGCCAGCAGCCTAACCGGTGCCGCCTTGAACACCGGGGAGCTGTTTTTT

J: TRBJ1-5
size: few
D: NA
V: TRBV12-3/TRBV12-4
CDR3: CASSFVRGSNQPQHF
DNA: TGTGCCAGCAGTTTTGTCAGGGGCAGCAATCAGCCCCAGCATTTT

J: TRBJ1-2
size: few
D: NA
V: TRBV10-3
CDR3: CAISESSGVQGYTF
DNA: TGTGCCATCAGTGAGTCATCAGGGGTTCAGGGCTACACCTTC

J: TRBJ2-1
size: few
D: NA
V: TRBV20-1
CDR3: CSAQGRGKFF
DNA: TGCAGTGCGCAGGGACGTGGGAAGTTCTTC

J: TRBJ2-7
size: NA
D: TRBD2
V: TRBV10-3
CDR3: CAISDGAGANYEQYF
DNA: TGTGCCATCAGTGACGGGGCGGGAGCTAATTACGAGCAGTACTTC

J: TRBJ1-1
size: NA
D: TRBD1
V: TRBV6-5
CDR3: CASSYSWGQGVYEAFF
DNA: TGTGCCAGCAGTTACTCGTGGGGACAGGGCGTGTATGAAGCTTTCTTT

J: TRBJ2-1
size: many
D: TRBD1
V: TRBV20-1
CDR3: CSAEQGPDEQFF
DNA: TGCAGTGCTGAACAGGGGCCGGATGAGCAGTTCTTC

J: TRBJ2-6
size: NA
D: NA
V: TRBV20-1
CDR3: CSARVYGANVLTF
DNA: TGCAGTGCCCGGGTCTACGGGGCCAACGTCCTGACTTTC

J: TRBJ2-7
size: NA
D: NA
V: TRBV7-2
CDR3: CASSIGTSNEQYF
DNA: TGTGCCAGCAGCATCGGGACTTCCAACGAGCAGTACTTC

J: TRBJ2-4
size: many
D: NA
V: TRBV9
CDR3: CASSVAGKENIQYF
DNA: TGTGCCAGCAGCGTAGCGGGGAAAGAAAACATTCAGTACTTC

J: TRBJ1-1
size: few
D: NA
V: TRBV5-1
CDR3: CASSLRRRGGTEAFF
DNA: TGCGCCAGCAGCCTACGGCGGAGGGGGGGCACTGAAGCTTTCTTT

J: TRBJ2-7
size: NA
D: NA
V: TRBV19
CDR3: CASSIRKGDEQYF
DNA: TGTGCCAGTAGTATAAGGAAAGGCGACGAGCAGTACTTC

J: TRBJ2-7
size: many
D: NA
V: TRBV20-1
CDR3: CSAREGAYEQYF
DNA: TGCAGTGCTAGAGAGGGAGCCTACGAGCAGTACTTC

J: TRBJ2-3
size: few
D: NA
V: TRBV7-9
CDR3: CASSSLLDTQYF
DNA: TGTGCCAGCAGCTCGTTATTAGATACGCAGTATTTT

J: TRBJ2-7
size: NA
D: NA
V: TRBV9
CDR3: CASSPTAWTDEQYF
DNA: TGTGCCAGCAGCCCTACGGCTTGGACGGACGAGCAGTACTTC

J: TRBJ2-1
size: few
D: TRBD2
V: TRBV12-3/TRBV12-4
CDR3: CASSFKTSGGRDNEQFF
DNA: TGTGCCAGCAGTTTTAAAACTAGCGGGGGCCGGGACAATGAGCAGTTCTTC

J: TRBJ2-7
size: NA
D: NA
V: TRBV5-1
CDR3: CASSITGPRDYEQYF
DNA: TGCGCCAGCAGCATCACAGGGCCACGGGACTACGAGCAGTACTTC

J: TRBJ1-2
size: NA
D: TRBD1
V: TRBV27
CDR3: CASSTRQGLYGYTF
DNA: TGTGCCAGCAGTACACGACAGGGCTTATATGGCTACACCTTC

J: TRBJ2-1
size: few
D: NA
V: TRBV20-1
CDR3: CSARADAADNEQFF
DNA: TGCAGTGCTAGGGCAGACGCCGCTGACAATGAGCAGTTCTTC

J: TRBJ1-1
size: many
D: NA
V: TRBV20-1
CDR3: CSAWMGGRNTEAFF
DNA: TGCAGTGCCTGGATGGGGGGGAGGAACACTGAAGCTTTCTTT

J: TRBJ2-3
size: NA
D: NA
V: TRBV20-1
CDR3: CSARDFRRAADTQYF
DNA: TGCAGTGCTAGAGATTTTCGTCGCGCGGCAGATACGCAGTATTTT

J: TRBJ1-3
size: NA
D: NA
V: TRBV4-2
CDR3: CASSQETTSGNTIYF
DNA: TGTGCCAGCAGCCAAGAGACAACCTCTGGAAACACCATATATTTT

J: TRBJ1-1
size: NA
D: NA
V: TRBV6-5
CDR3: CASISTEAEAFF
DNA: TGTGCCAGCATCAGTACGGAGGCTGAAGCTTTCTTT

J: TRBJ1-1
size: NA
D: NA
V: TRBV5-1
CDR3: CASSPTDRFDTEAFF
DNA: TGCGCCAGCAGCCCAACCGACAGGTTCGACACTGAAGCTTTCTTT

J: TRBJ2-1
size: NA
D: NA
V: TRBV7-2
CDR3: CASSLVGFLAVDF
DNA: TGTGCCAGCAGCTTAGTGGGTTTCTTAGCGGTTGACTTC

J: TRBJ2-1
size: few
D: TRBD2
V: TRBV29-1
CDR3: CSGGTSGSYLFF
DNA: TGCAGCGGGGGGACTAGCGGGAGTTATCTGTTCTTC

J: TRBJ2-3
size: NA
D: NA
V: TRBV5-6
CDR3: CASSASADTQYF
DNA: TGTGCCAGCAGCGCTTCGGCAGATACGCAGTATTTT

J: TRBJ2-2
size: NA
D: TRBD2
V: TRBV19
CDR3: CASSIGLAGVTGELFF
DNA: TGTGCCAGTAGTATAGGCCTAGCGGGGGTGACCGGGGAGCTGTTTTTT

J: TRBJ1-4
size: NA
D: NA
V: TRBV12-3/TRBV12-4
CDR3: CASSYRVEKLFF
DNA: TGTGCCAGCAGCTACAGGGTAGAGAAACTGTTTTTT

J: TRBJ1-5
size: NA
D: NA
V: TRBV2
CDR3: CASTEKSNQPQHF
DNA: TGTGCCAGCACGGAGAAGAGCAATCAGCCCCAGCATTTT

J: TRBJ1-5
size: once
D: NA
V: TRBV3-1
CDR3: CASSQAASNQPQHF
DNA: TGTGCCAGCAGCCAAGCAGCGAGCAATCAGCCCCAGCATTTT